The rows below give T cell receptor beta chains drawn from one sample of a study of technical replicates of blood from a handful of donors. Libraries were prepared by immunoSEQ multiplex PCR; TCRdb keeps only in-frame clonotypes and omits some of them. The sample consists of 65,000 to 85,000 clones, 90% to 95% of them appearing once. Sequencing was carried out using T cells isolated from PBMCs. These TCRs come from a human donor in good health. The CDR3 runs from the conserved cysteine through the conserved F or W. Fields, in order: V gene, J gene, clone size, D gene, CDR3 protein, CDR3 DNA. The D gene is left open where the match is weak. Size is stated for part of the rows, as once, few or many counts, or as a class when the clone is expanded.

TRBV7-9,TRBJ2-1,few,TRBD1,CASRRGQASSYNEQFF,TGTGCCAGCAGACGAGGACAGGCGAGCTCCTACAATGAGCAGTTCTTC
TRBV11-2,TRBJ2-1,once,NA,CASSRPDSYNEQFF,TGTGCCAGCAGCCGGCCAGACTCTTACAATGAGCAGTTCTTC
TRBV4-1,TRBJ2-3,NA,TRBD2,CASSRRLAGDQSTDTQYF,TGCGCCAGCAGCCGAAGGCTAGCGGGAGATCAGAGCACAGATACGCAGTATTTT
TRBV6-5,TRBJ1-3,NA,TRBD1,CASSSDRRSGNTIYF,TGTGCCAGCAGTTCGGACAGGCGCTCTGGAAACACCATATATTTT
TRBV10-3,TRBJ1-1,NA,NA,CASGQLNTEAFF,TGTGCCAGCGGACAGCTGAACACTGAAGCTTTCTTT
TRBV7-2,TRBJ2-1,NA,NA,CASSLGHYNEQFF,TGTGCCAGCAGCTTAGGACATTACAATGAGCAGTTCTTC
TRBV6-5,TRBJ2-1,NA,NA,CASIRESEQFF,TGTGCCAGCATCCGTGAGAGTGAGCAGTTCTTC
TRBV11-2,TRBJ2-2,NA,NA,CASSPWANTGELFF,TGTGCCAGCAGCCCCTGGGCTAACACCGGGGAGCTGTTTTTT
TRBV5-1,TRBJ2-2,NA,NA,CASSLAQVQNTGELFF,TGCGCCAGCAGCTTGGCACAGGTACAGAACACCGGGGAGCTGTTTTTT
TRBV6-1,TRBJ2-7,NA,TRBD1,CASSEAPLPTGLAYEQYF,TGTGCCAGCAGTGAAGCACCCCTCCCGACAGGGCTTGCCTACGAGCAGTACTTC
TRBV7-3,TRBJ2-3,NA,NA,CASSSGATDTQYF,TGTGCCAGCAGCTCGGGAGCGACAGATACGCAGTATTTT
TRBV5-7,TRBJ1-5,NA,NA,CASSLGRLGENQPQHF,TGTGCCAGCAGCTTGGGCCGGCTAGGAGAGAATCAGCCCCAGCATTTT
TRBV1,TRBJ2-2,NA,NA,CTSSFRTSGSRNTGELFF,TGCACCAGCAGCTTTAGGACTAGCGGGAGTAGGAACACCGGGGAGCTGTTTTTT
TRBV13,TRBJ2-3,NA,NA,CASSLGGGPTDTQYF,TGTGCCAGCAGCTTAGGTGGAGGGCCCACAGATACGCAGTATTTT
TRBV5-4,TRBJ2-3,once,NA,CASSLQGRTDTQYF,TGTGCCAGCAGCTTGCAGGGGAGAACAGATACGCAGTATTTT
TRBV18,TRBJ2-2,NA,TRBD2,CASSHLAEDTGELFF,TGTGCCAGCTCACACCTAGCGGAAGACACCGGGGAGCTGTTTTTT
TRBV7-9,TRBJ1-1,NA,NA,CATSIGNTEAFF,TGTGCCACCTCTATTGGGAACACTGAAGCTTTCTTT
TRBV19,TRBJ2-1,NA,TRBD2,CASTPASGSVEQFF,TGTGCCAGTACCCCGGCTAGCGGGAGTGTTGAGCAGTTCTTC
TRBV19,TRBJ2-7,NA,TRBD1,CASRQGINEQYF,TGTGCCAGTAGACAGGGGATAAACGAGCAGTACTTC
TRBV7-8,TRBJ2-6,NA,NA,CASSLASPVGANVLTF,TGTGCCAGCAGCTTAGCGAGCCCCGTAGGGGCCAACGTCCTGACTTTC
TRBV28,TRBJ2-7,once,TRBD1,CASRAGGGFEQYF,TGTGCCAGCCGGGCAGGGGGCGGTTTCGAGCAGTACTTC
TRBV7-6,TRBJ1-2,NA,NA,CASSSLKGVNYGYTF,TGTGCCAGCAGCTCCTTAAAAGGGGTAAACTATGGCTACACCTTC
TRBV6-5,TRBJ1-4,NA,NA,CASSYLFGGLGEKLFF,TGTGCCAGCAGTTATCTGTTCGGGGGGCTGGGTGAAAAACTGTTTTTT
TRBV28,TRBJ2-1,NA,TRBD2,CASNYRSVLAGAVNEQFF,TGTGCCAGCAACTATCGATCGGTCCTAGCGGGTGCAGTCAATGAGCAGTTCTTC
TRBV19,TRBJ1-5,NA,NA,CASSMGQGIQPQHF,TGTGCCAGTAGTATGGGGCAGGGAATTCAGCCCCAGCATTTT
TRBV6-1,TRBJ1-1,NA,NA,CASRTRDTEAFF,TGTGCCAGCAGAACCAGGGACACTGAAGCTTTCTTT
TRBV6-1,TRBJ1-1,NA,NA,CASRPDEEGTEAFF,TGTGCCAGCAGACCCGACGAGGAAGGCACTGAAGCTTTCTTT
TRBV2,TRBJ2-7,NA,TRBD2,CASSESLAGGQLYEQYF,TGTGCCAGCAGTGAAAGCCTAGCGGGGGGGCAATTGTACGAGCAGTACTTC
TRBV5-1,TRBJ2-1,NA,TRBD2,CASLTGLAGNEQFF,TGCGCCAGTTTGACGGGACTAGCGGGTAATGAGCAGTTCTTC
TRBV5-1,TRBJ2-1,NA,TRBD1,CASSYAMTGDGEQFF,TGCGCCAGCAGCTACGCGATGACAGGGGACGGTGAGCAGTTCTTC
TRBV27,TRBJ2-7,NA,NA,CASSALAFEQYF,TGTGCCAGCAGTGCCCTAGCATTCGAGCAGTACTTC
TRBV7-8,TRBJ2-3,NA,NA,CASSRGTVTDTQYF,TGTGCCAGCAGCCGGGGGACCGTCACAGATACGCAGTATTTT
TRBV27,TRBJ2-7,NA,TRBD1,CASSFTADRGAVF,TGTGCCAGCAGTTTCACGGCGGACAGGGGAGCTGTCTTC
TRBV4-2,TRBJ2-7,NA,TRBD1,CASSQGSGQGYEQYF,TGTGCCAGCAGCCAAGGATCGGGACAGGGCTACGAGCAGTACTTC
TRBV6-1,TRBJ1-4,NA,NA,CASSELREKEKLFF,TGTGCCAGCAGTGAACTACGGGAGAAGGAAAAACTGTTTTTT
TRBV28,TRBJ1-1,few,NA,CASSLVLPPNTEAFF,TGTGCCAGCAGTTTAGTCCTTCCCCCGAACACTGAAGCTTTCTTT
TRBV11-2,TRBJ2-7,NA,NA,CASSFLARTYEQYF,TGTGCCAGCAGCTTCTTGGCTAGGACCTACGAGCAGTACTTC
TRBV15,TRBJ1-1,NA,NA,CATRLEGNTEAFF,TGTGCCACCAGGTTGGAGGGGAACACTGAAGCTTTCTTT
TRBV7-8,TRBJ1-5,NA,TRBD1,CASSLAVGTGSQHF,TGTGCCAGCAGCTTAGCGGTTGGGACAGGGTCCCAGCATTTT
TRBV7-3,TRBJ2-7,NA,NA,CASSLRGGYEQYF,TGTGCCAGCAGCCTTAGGGGGGGCTACGAGCAGTACTTC
TRBV4-1,TRBJ2-1,NA,TRBD2,CASSPGPAGEFYNEQFF,TGCGCCAGCAGCCCAGGCCCAGCGGGAGAATTCTACAATGAGCAGTTCTTC
TRBV5-5,TRBJ1-1,NA,NA,CASSSSRMDTEAFF,TGTGCCAGCAGCTCGTCTAGGATGGACACTGAGGCTTTCTTT
TRBV4-1,TRBJ2-2,NA,TRBD2,CASSHLGASGYTGELFF,TGCGCCAGCAGCCACTTAGGGGCTAGCGGATACACCGGGGAGCTGTTTTTT
TRBV7-2,TRBJ2-5,NA,NA,CASSLAGGLGETQYF,TGTGCCAGCAGCTTAGCGGGGGGGCTGGGAGAGACCCAGTACTTC
TRBV7-9,TRBJ2-7,few,NA,CASSSRESYEQYF,TGTGCCAGCAGCTCCCGGGAGTCCTACGAGCAGTACTTC
TRBV7-2,TRBJ1-3,once,TRBD1,CASSEYLDRVGDTIYF,TGTGCCAGCAGCGAGTACCTGGACAGGGTGGGAGACACCATATATTTT
TRBV5-6,TRBJ1-6,NA,NA,CASSLGVGVNSPLHF,TGTGCCAGCAGCCTGGGGGTGGGAGTTAATTCACCCCTCCACTTT
TRBV29-1,TRBJ1-1,few,TRBD1,CSVVPQDRADTEAFF,TGCAGCGTTGTTCCTCAAGACAGGGCAGACACTGAAGCTTTCTTT
TRBV5-1,TRBJ2-3,once,TRBD2,CASSPGTSGSTDTQYF,TGCGCCAGCAGCCCTGGGACTAGCGGGAGCACAGATACGCAGTATTTT
TRBV13,TRBJ2-2,NA,TRBD2,CASSSGLAGVPTGELFF,TGTGCCAGCAGCTCGGGACTAGCGGGAGTTCCAACCGGGGAGCTGTTTTTT